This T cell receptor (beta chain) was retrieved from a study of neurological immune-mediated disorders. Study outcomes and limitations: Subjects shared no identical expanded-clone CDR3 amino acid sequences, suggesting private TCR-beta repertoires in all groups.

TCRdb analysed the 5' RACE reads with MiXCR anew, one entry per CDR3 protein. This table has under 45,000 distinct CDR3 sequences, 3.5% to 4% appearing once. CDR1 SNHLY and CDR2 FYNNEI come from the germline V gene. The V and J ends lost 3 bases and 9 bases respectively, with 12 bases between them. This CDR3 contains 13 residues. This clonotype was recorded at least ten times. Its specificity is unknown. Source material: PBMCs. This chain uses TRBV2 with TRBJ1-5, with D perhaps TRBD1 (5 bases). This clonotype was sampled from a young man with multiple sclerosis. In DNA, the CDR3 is TGTGCCAGCAGTGACAGGGACTGGGGGCCCCAGCATTTT. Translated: CASSDRDWGPQHF.